Each of the 17 T cell receptor beta chains below was sequenced from the same sample in a study of T cell responses to AZD1222 COVID-19 vaccine. Produced via immunoSEQ multiplex PCR; TCRdb's table is partial and in-frame only. The top ten hold about 5% of the sample, which has 75,000 to 90,000 clones, 85% to 95% seen once. Source: peripheral blood, taken on day 0 of AZD1222 vaccination. These receptor sequences come from an adult in good health.

V is TRBV7-6 and J is TRBJ1-6; TRBD1 agrees at 8 bases. V was clipped by 4 bases and J by 10 bases; unmatched bases: 9. The CDR3 runs 15 residues. Germline lookup yields CDR1 SGHVS and CDR2 FNYEAQ. CDR3 in amino acids: CASSSATGAISPLHF. The CDR3 DNA reads as TGTGCCAGCAGCTCGGCGACAGGGGCCATCTCACCCCTCCACTTT.

The chain is built from TRBV28 and TRBJ1-3, with D unclear. The ends were cut back, 5 bases at V and 0 bases at J, with 14 bases in the middle. Germline CDR1 MDHEN, CDR2 SYDVKM. This CDR3 is 16 amino acids long. The CDR3 DNA reads as TGTGCCAGCAGTGGCCCCGCCGGGAACTCTGGAAACACCATATATTTT. It encodes CASSGPAGNSGNTIYF.

The V gene is TRBV3-1 (or the pseudogene TRBV3-2), the J gene TRBJ2-5, with D possibly matching TRBD2 (5 bases). V was trimmed by 4 bases and J by 5 bases, leaving 11 bases between them. The germline CDR1 and CDR2 sequences are LGHDT and YNNKEL (reference sequence). This CDR3 contains 13 residues. Here the CDR3 reads CASSPEGWETQYF. The CDR3 coding sequence is TGTGCCAGCAGCCCAGAGGGCTGGGAGACCCAGTACTTC.

The V gene is TRBV7-9, the J gene TRBJ1-2; 11 positions agree with TRBD1. Trimming cost V 4 bases and J 8 bases; bases outside gene matches: 6. The CDR3 has 14 amino acids. Germline V gene sequence: CDR1 SEHNR, CDR2 FQNEAQ (reference sequence). This CDR3 reads CASSSRGQGEGYTF. In DNA, the CDR3 is TGTGCCAGCAGCTCGCGGGGACAGGGGGAGGGCTACACCTTC. Variable domain in full (rest from reference TRBV7-9 and TRBJ1-2): DTGVSQNPRHKITKRGQNVTFRCDPISEHNRLYWYRQTLGQGPEFLTYFQNEAQLEKSRLLSDRFSAERPKGSFSTLEIQRTEQGDSAMYLCASSSRGQGEGYTFGSGTRLTVV.

This clone has a single count. This rearrangement joins TRBV27 to TRBJ2-7, with no clear D. V dropped 5 bases and J dropped 1 base, with 18 bases sitting between them. This CDR3 region has 16 residues. CDR1 is MNHEY and CDR2 is SMNVEV in the germline V gene (reference sequence). CDR3 coding DNA: TGTGCCAGCAGTCCGTCAGTTGGTCCTTATTCCTACGAGCAGTACTTC. Its translation is CASSPSVGPYSYEQYF.

This clone came up once. The chain combines TRBV2 with TRBJ2-5, with D perhaps matching TRBD1 (6 bases). The CDR3 totals 12 residues. V gave up 9 bases and J gave up 0 bases, with 8 bases separating them. Germline CDR1 is SNHLY and CDR2 is FYNNEI. DNA for the CDR3: TGTGCCAGTCGGACAGACCAAGAGACCCAGTACTTC. Amino acids: CASRTDQETQYF.

This clone was seen only once. J is TRBJ1-6 and V is TRBV5-1; D is uncertain. The CDR3 covers 12 residues. Trimming took off 0 bases at V and 9 bases at J, with 4 bases between the two ends. Per the germline V gene, CDR1 is SGHRS and CDR2 is YFSETQ. CDR3 sequence: CASSLDTSPLHF. In nucleotides, the CDR3 is TGCGCCAGCAGCTTGGATACTTCACCCCTCCACTTT.

The chain joins TRBV28 to TRBJ2-1; D is perhaps TRBD2 (6 bases). CDR1 and CDR2 (germline): MDHEN, SYDVKM. Between the trimmed V and J ends, which lost 3 bases and 6 bases, there was a span of 18 bases. This CDR3 spans 16 amino acids. In DNA, the CDR3 is TGTGCCAGCAGTTTTTTGTGGAGGGGAACGGGCAATGAGCAGTTCTTC. Protein product: CASSFLWRGTGNEQFF.

The rearrangement uses TRBV5-1 and TRBJ2-7; 9 positions match TRBD1. The CDR3 is made up of 15 amino acids. Germline CDR1 and CDR2: SGHRS and YFSETQ. V gave up 0 bases and J gave up 3 bases; unmatched junction bases: 4. CDR3 loop: CASSLGDRGVYEQYF. CDR3 coding DNA: TGCGCCAGCAGCTTGGGAGACAGGGGGGTCTACGAGCAGTACTTC.

J is TRBJ1-5 and V is TRBV21-1. TRBV21-1 counts as a pseudogene. The CDR3 totals 14 residues. The CDR3 reads CASSGPGSNQPQHF. CDR3 nucleotide sequence: TGTGCCAGCAGCGGGCCGGGGAGCAATCAGCCCCAGCATTTT.

The chain uses TRBV12-3 or TRBV12-4 and TRBJ1-5; maybe TRBD1 (6 bases). The CDR3 is made up of 13 amino acids. The germline V and J ends were trimmed by 5 bases and 8 bases, with 13 bases remaining between them. CDR3 coding DNA: TGTGCCAGCAGTATCAAGAAGGGGGAGCCCCAGCATTTT. The encoded protein is CASSIKKGEPQHF.

V gene TRBV5-1 combines with J gene TRBJ1-1, with D possibly matching TRBD1 (6 bases). Trimming took 4 bases from V and 7 from J, leaving 17 bases between them. The CDR3 extends over 14 amino acids. Looked up from germline, CDR1 is SGHRS and CDR2 is YFSETQ. CDR3 nucleotide sequence: TGCGCCAGCAGCAGGATGAACAGGGAAGGTGAAGCTTTCTTT. Its translation is CASSRMNREGEAFF.

This chain links TRBV28 with TRBJ2-5; D is possibly TRBD1 (6 bases). CDR3 length: 15 residues. The germline V gene has CDR1 MDHEN and CDR2 SYDVKM. Deletions cut 6 bases from V and 4 bases from J, with 18 bases between. DNA for the CDR3: TGTGCCAGCAGCTCGAACAGGGCGAGGGGAGAGACCCAGTACTTC. This codes for CASSSNRARGETQYF.

This chain links TRBV6-6 with TRBJ2-7; the D gene is possibly TRBD1 (6 bases). The CDR3 has 13 residues. Trimming pared 5 bases from V and 4 bases from J, leaving 12 bases between. CDR1 MNHNY and CDR2 SVGAGI come from the germline V gene (reference sequence). CDR3 loop: CASSRGQKYEQYF. The CDR3 DNA is TGTGCCAGCAGTCGAGGACAGAAATACGAGCAGTACTTC.

The gene calls are TRBV30 and TRBJ2-3; D is ambiguous. V gave up 3 bases and J gave up 1 base, with 8 bases separating them. Germline V CDR1 and CDR2: GTSNPN, SVGIG (reference sequence). The CDR3 length is 13 residues. The CDR3 protein is CAWRSRGTDTQYF. DNA of the CDR3: TGTGCCTGGAGATCTCGAGGCACAGATACGCAGTATTTT.

The V gene is TRBV19, the J gene TRBJ1-3; no clear D gene. Trimming took 10 bases from V and 0 from J, leaving 4 bases between them. The CDR3 spans 11 residues. Germline-derived CDR1 and CDR2 are LNHDA and SQIVND (reference sequence). CDR3 bases: TGTGCCACCCTCTCTGGAAACACCATATATTTT. This sequence encodes CATLSGNTIYF.

The chain has TRBV28 and TRBJ2-7; weak D call: TRBD2 (6 bases). Germline V gene sequence: CDR1 MDHEN, CDR2 SYDVKM. V lost 2 bases and J 10 bases, leaving 15 bases between the germline ends. The CDR3 runs to 13 residues. This CDR3 is CASSLQSRGSQYF. The CDR3 nucleotides are TGTGCCAGCAGTTTACAATCGCGGGGCTCCCAGTACTTC.